A selection of T cell receptor beta chains follows, all from one sample in a study of T cell repertoires in ileal Crohn's disease. The table came from immunoSEQ multiplex PCR; TCRdb's copy has only in-frame clones and leaves some out. The sample records around 570 clones, over 80% being singletons. Sequenced sample: ileal tissue. The receptors originated from an adult with Crohn's disease. Each CDR3 is given with its conserved first and last residue. D genes are given only for firm matches. Part of the rows lack a size; the others show once, few, many or a class for expanded clones.

>once|TRBJ1-5|-|TRBV30
TGTGCCTGGAGTGGGGGTGTGCCCCAGCATTTT
CAWSGGVPQHF
>-|TRBJ1-2|-|TRBV6-1
TGTGCCAGCAGTGACCCCGAGTTTGACTATGGCTACACCTTC
CASSDPEFDYGYTF
>-|TRBJ2-1|-|TRBV12-5
TGTGCTAGTGGTTTCAAAAGGGACCTTCCGGGGGATGAGCAGTTCTTC
CASGFKRDLPGDEQFF
>-|TRBJ1-6|-|TRBV6-1
TGTGCCAGCAGTGGGGGCAGGCTCTCACCCCTCCACTTT
CASSGGRLSPLHF
>-|TRBJ2-2|TRBD2|TRBV9
TGTGCCAGCAGCGGGGGGGGTATCGGGGAGCTGTTTTTT
CASSGGGIGELFF
>-|TRBJ1-1|-|TRBV19
TGTGCCAGTAGCTCCGACAGGAACACTGAAGCTTTCTTT
CASSSDRNTEAFF
>-|TRBJ2-7|TRBD1|TRBV6-6
TGTGCCAGCACCACCGAGACAGGGGGCTCCTACGAGCAGTACTTC
CASTTETGGSYEQYF
>-|TRBJ1-4|-|TRBV2
TGTGCCAGCAGTGATGCCGTAAATAATGAAAAACTGTTTTTT
CASSDAVNNEKLFF
>-|TRBJ1-6|-|TRBV5-4
TGTGCCAGCAGCTTGGGGGGGCCGAGCTCCTATAATTCACCCCTCCACTTT
CASSLGGPSSYNSPLHF
>-|TRBJ2-1|-|TRBV7-8
TGTGCCAGCAGCTCCCGCTCCTACAATGAGCAGTTCTTC
CASSSRSYNEQFF
>-|TRBJ1-5|-|TRBV10-1
TGCGCCAGCAGTGAGGTCCCTGGGCAGCCCCAGCATTTT
CASSEVPGQPQHF
>-|TRBJ1-5|-|TRBV30
TGTGCCTGGAGTGTCGGTCAGCCCCAGCATTTT
CAWSVGQPQHF
>-|TRBJ1-4|-|TRBV25-1
TGTGCCAGCAGTGAATACGGCAGGGGAAGCGAAAAACTGTTTTTT
CASSEYGRGSEKLFF
>-|TRBJ2-7|TRBD2|TRBV7-9
TGTGCCAGCAGCTCCCAGGGCAGGGAGGGCTACGAGCAGTACTTC
CASSSQGREGYEQYF
>-|TRBJ1-3|-|TRBV11-3
TGTGCCAGCAGCTTACAGGCCACCTCTGGAAACACCATATATTTT
CASSLQATSGNTIYF